The clone carrying this TCR beta chain was seen more than once but under ten times. Unique molecular identifiers were incorporated during preparation of the TCRbeta library. TCRdb called the PCR reads again in MiXCR, with one record for every CDR3 protein. The sample records about 370,000 distinct CDR3 sequences, over 20% being singletons. Per germline, CDR1 KGHDR and CDR2 SFDVKD. V lost 3 bases, J lost 2 bases, and 4 bases stayed unmatched. CDR3 length equals 15 residues. This sample is part of a study of T-cell reconstitution after alpha-beta-depleted transplantation in children. The sequencing used PBMCs from the stem cell graft donor, collected from the stem cell graft. This rearrangement joins TRBV24-1 to TRBJ2-7, with 9 bases that match TRBD1. The origin of this receptor is a human donor who donated a stem cell graft to a child with acute myeloid leukemia. CDR3 DNA sequence: TGTGCCACCAGTGATCCGGGACAGGGTACCTACGAGCAGTACTTC. Translation: CATSDPGQGTYEQYF.